The next 20 T cell receptor beta chains were all read from a single sample in a study of beta chain features in type 1 diabetes. These TCRs' antigens remain unknown. Findings and caveats of the study: TCRB CDR3 length was moderately but significantly reduced in all four CD4+ subsets of Type 1 diabetes patients.

Expressed TCRB transcripts got sequenced, as all isolated RNA was reverse transcribed. Sequencing was performed with immunoSEQ multiplex PCR; in TCRdb, only in-frame clones are kept and a portion is missing. The sample includes 150,000 to 200,000 clones, around 63% of them seen just once. What was sequenced was naive CD4+ T cells from blood. The receptors originated from a man younger than 40 with type 1 diabetes.

The chain recombines TRBV28 with TRBJ2-5; TRBD1 or TRBD2 may be the D gene (5 bases each). CDR3 length: 15 amino acids. The germline CDR1 and CDR2 sequences are MDHEN and SYDVKM. V was clipped by 3 bases and J by 4 bases, with 15 bases between them. CDR3 in amino acids: CASSLPRMGTETQYF. The CDR3 DNA is TGTGCCAGCAGTTTGCCAAGAATGGGGACAGAGACCCAGTACTTC.

This chain uses TRBV7-9 with TRBJ2-5; D is perhaps TRBD1 (6 bases). V was pared by 3 bases and J by 5 bases, with 13 bases between. Per germline, CDR1 SEHNR and CDR2 FQNEAQ (reference sequence). CDR3 size: 14 residues. CDR3 sequence: CASSFSQGWETQYF. CDR3 bases: TGTGCCAGCAGCTTCTCACAGGGATGGGAGACCCAGTACTTC. Filled out from reference TRBV7-9 and TRBJ2-5, the complete variable domain reads DTGVSQNPRHKITKRGQNVTFRCDPISEHNRLYWYRQTLGQGPEFLTYFQNEAQLEKSRLLSDRFSAERPKGSFSTLEIQRTEQGDSAMYLCASSFSQGWETQYFGPGTRLLVL.

J is TRBJ2-3 and V is TRBV5-1; D is unclear. The CDR3 spans 16 residues. V was shortened by 0 bases and J by 4 bases, with 15 bases between the two germline ends. Germline lookup yields CDR1 SGHRS and CDR2 YFSETQ. CDR3 residues: CASSLEVGLGSDTQYF. Here the CDR3 DNA reads TGCGCCAGCAGCTTGGAGGTCGGGTTAGGCTCAGATACGCAGTATTTT. Full variable domain (remainder filled in from reference TRBV5-1 and TRBJ2-3): KAGVTQTPRYLIKTRGQQVTLSCSPISGHRSVSWYQQTPGQGLQFLFEYFSETQRNKGNFPGRFSGRQFSNSRSEMNVSTLELGDSALYLCASSLEVGLGSDTQYFGPGTRLTVL.

This clone showed up just a few times. This chain connects TRBV28 to TRBJ2-1, with TRBD1 matching over 7 bases. V dropped 7 bases and J dropped 4; count of bases not matched to a gene: 7. Looked up from germline, CDR1 is MDHEN and CDR2 is SYDVKM. CDR3 size: 14 residues. The CDR3 sequence: CASIHGTEYNEQFF. CDR3 nucleotide sequence: TGTGCCAGCATTCACGGGACAGAGTACAATGAGCAGTTCTTC. Full variable domain (outside the CDR3, taken from reference TRBV28 and TRBJ2-1): DVKVTQSSRYLVKRTGEKVFLECVQDMDHENMFWYRQDPGLGLRLIYFSYDVKMKEKGDIPEGYSVSREKKERFSLILESASTNQTSMYLCASIHGTEYNEQFFGPGTRLTVL.

This chain links TRBV29-1 with TRBJ1-2, with D hard to call. The germline gives CDR1 SQVTM, CDR2 ANQGSEA. The germline V and J ends were trimmed by 4 bases and 3 bases, with 9 bases remaining between them. The CDR3 consists of 12 residues. The CDR3 sequence is CSVVPHDYGYTF. The CDR3 nucleotides are TGCAGCGTTGTACCCCACGACTATGGCTACACCTTC.

The chain employs TRBV30 and TRBJ1-5; D not certain. This CDR3 contains 16 residues. Germline CDR1 is GTSNPN and CDR2 is SVGIG (reference sequence). V lost 4 bases and J 0 bases, leaving 16 bases between the germline ends. The CDR3 DNA reads TGTGCCTGGACGGCACAACATGGATATAGCAATCAGCCCCAGCATTTT. Translated, it gives CAWTAQHGYSNQPQHF.

Details on this clone: At the DNA level, this CDR3 is encoded by other sequences in the same sample as well. The rearrangement uses TRBV30 and TRBJ1-5; no reliable D call. V was clipped by 0 bases and J by 0 bases, with 3 bases between them. There are 13 residues in the CDR3. Germline V gene data show CDR1 as GTSNPN and CDR2 as SVGIG (reference sequence). CDR3 DNA: TGTGCCTGGAGTGTACGTAGCAATCAGCCCCAGCATTTT. Protein product: CAWSVRSNQPQHF.

J is TRBJ2-1 and V is TRBV5-6, with a possible D match to TRBD2 (6 bases). This CDR3 is 15 amino acids long. The germline CDR1 and CDR2 sequences are SGHDT and YYEEEE. Trimming cost V 1 base and J 8 bases, with 16 bases left between them. The DNA for the CDR3 is TGTGCCAGCAGCTTGTTGTCGACTAGTTCGGATGAGCAGTTCTTC. Translation gives CASSLLSTSSDEQFF.

The V and J genes are TRBV4-3 and TRBJ2-1; D ambiguous. CDR3 length: 14 amino acids. The V end was cut by 0 bases, the J end by 7 bases, with 10 bases between. Germline V gene data show CDR1 as LGHNA and CDR2 as YSLEER. The CDR3, as DNA: TGCGCCAGCAGCCAAGATCCCGTTTTGAATGAGCAGTTCTTC. Protein: CASSQDPVLNEQFF.

The V call is TRBV7-9, the J call TRBJ2-1, with D perhaps TRBD2 (6 bases). The CDR3 is 11 amino acids. Germline loops: CDR1 SEHNR, CDR2 FQNEAQ (reference sequence). DNA for the CDR3: TGTGCAGGCGGGAACGTGCATGAGCAGTTCTTC. As protein: CAGGNVHEQFF. Full variable domain (missing parts from reference TRBV7-9 and TRBJ2-1): DTGVSQNPRHKITKRGQNVTFRCDPISEHNRLYWYRQTLGQGPEFLTYFQNEAQLEKSRLLSDRFSAERPKGSFSTLEIQRTEQGDSAMYLCAGGNVHEQFFGPGTRLTVL.

J is TRBJ2-3 and V is TRBV6-5; no firm D call. Germline V gene lookup returns CDR1 MNHEY and CDR2 SVGAGI. Trimming pared 2 bases from V and 0 bases from J, leaving 9 bases between. The CDR3 spans 15 residues. The CDR3 spells CASSYTLTSTDTQYF. The CDR3 region has the DNA TGTGCCAGCAGTTACACCCTCACTAGCACAGATACGCAGTATTTT.

The chain couples TRBV29-1 to TRBJ2-5; TRBD1 is a possible D gene (5 bases). In germline, CDR1 is SQVTM, CDR2 ANQGSEA. The CDR3 spans 13 residues. Trimming took 6 bases from V and 2 from J, leaving 13 bases between them. The CDR3 here is CSVADKSQETQYF. The CDR3 DNA reads TGCAGCGTCGCGGACAAAAGTCAAGAGACCCAGTACTTC. The variable domain in full, completed from reference TRBV29-1 and TRBJ2-5, reads SAVISQKPSRDICQRGTSLTIQCQVDSQVTMMFWYRQQPGQSLTLIATANQGSEATYESGFVIDKFPISRPNLTFSTLTVSNMSPEDSSIYLCSVADKSQETQYFGPGTRLLVL.

This clone has just one count. Other DNA sequences in this sample translate to the same CDR3. The chain employs TRBV7-9 and TRBJ2-5; D unresolved. V was shortened by 5 bases and J by 5 bases, with 6 bases between the two germline ends. The germline gives CDR1 SEHNR, CDR2 FQNEAQ (reference sequence). The CDR3 spans 11 residues. The CDR3 reads CASSPRETQYF. For the CDR3, the DNA is TGTGCCAGCAGCCCCCGCGAGACCCAGTACTTC.

This clone was counted a few times. CDR3 DNA: TGCGCCAGCAGCCAAGCATCTGGCAGACTCTCTGGGGCCAACGTCCTGACTTTC. It yields the protein CASSQASGRLSGANVLTF. This sequence joins TRBV4-3 and TRBJ2-6; unclear D gene. This CDR3 comprises 18 residues. Trimming cost V 1 base and J 0 bases, with 13 bases left between them. Germline V gene sequence: CDR1 LGHNA, CDR2 YSLEER.

The CDR3 coding sequence is TGTGCCAGCAGTGCTCTCGGGGGAGTATCCGAGCAGTACTTC. This sequence encodes CASSALGGVSEQYF. This chain uses TRBV2 with TRBJ2-7; tentative D call: TRBD2 (6 bases). V lost 4 bases and J 6 bases, leaving 16 bases between the germline ends. Per germline, CDR1 SNHLY and CDR2 FYNNEI. The CDR3 is 14 amino acids.

This clone showed up just a few times. The gene calls are TRBV30 and TRBJ1-1; D gene ambiguous. The germline V and J ends were trimmed by 2 bases and 7 bases, with 8 bases remaining between them. The CDR3 consists of 11 residues. The V gene's germline CDR1 is GTSNPN and CDR2 SVGIG (reference sequence). The CDR3 sequence is CAWSTSVEAFF. CDR3 sequence (DNA): TGTGCCTGGAGTACGTCTGTTGAAGCTTTCTTT.

The chain joins TRBV7-2 to TRBJ2-3, with D possibly TRBD2 on 7 matching bases. Germline loops: CDR1 SGHTA, CDR2 FQGNSA. V was pared by 3 bases and J by 4 bases, with 14 bases between. The CDR3 contains 15 residues. The chain's CDR3 is CASSLRGPSSDTQYF. CDR3 DNA sequence: TGTGCCAGCAGCTTGCGGGGGCCCAGCTCAGATACGCAGTATTTT.

Remarks on this clone: The same CDR3 arises from other DNA sequences in this sample as well. J is TRBJ2-3 and V is TRBV2, with D unresolved. Germline values: CDR1 SNHLY, CDR2 FYNNEI. The V gene lost 4 bases and the J gene lost 2 bases, with 1 base spanning the gap. CDR3 length: 11 amino acids. The CDR3: CASSVTDTQYF. The CDR3 DNA follows: TGTGCCAGCAGTGTCACAGATACGCAGTATTTT.

The V and J genes are TRBV4-1 and TRBJ1-5; weak D call: TRBD1 (5 bases). The CDR3 is 16 residues long. V was pared by 0 bases and J by 7 bases, with 16 bases between. Germline V gives CDR1 MGHRA, CDR2 YSYEKL. The CDR3 coding sequence is TGCGCCAGCAGCCAAGATAGTCCCAGGGTTGAGCAGCCCCAGCATTTT. Protein product: CASSQDSPRVEQPQHF.

This clone was observed a few times. The chain joins TRBV25-1 to TRBJ2-7, with D uncertain. Germline CDR1 reads MGHDK; CDR2 reads SYGVNS. V was clipped by 3 bases and J by 3 bases, with 3 bases between them. The CDR3 extends over 11 amino acids. The CDR3 reads CASSDNYEQYF. As DNA, the CDR3 is TGTGCCAGCAGTGACAACTACGAGCAGTACTTC.